This T cell receptor (beta chain) was sequenced in a study of blood T cells in healthy people across ages. Overall study findings and caveats: Observed TCR beta diversity per million T cells went down as age went up. This fall followed a roughly linear course with age. Aged donors had fewer naive CD4+ cells and lower diversity than long-lived donors.

It was with a sample-barcoded 5' primer and a J-beta primer mix that a second PCR of about 6 to 12 cycles was run. Per sample, CDR3-containing paired-end reads numbered at least 2.5 million. TCRdb ran MiXCR on the 5' RACE reads and lists one entry per CDR3 protein. The table has some 1.5 million distinct CDR3 sequences, less than 45% seen once. A minimum of 6.5 million PBMCs was isolated per sample. Only one count was recorded for this clonotype. The antigen remains undetermined. This clonotype originated in a young woman in good health. The sequencing sample was made of blood.

The CDR3, as DNA: TGTGCCAGCAGCCTGGGGACTCCTGAGCCCCAGCATTTT. Protein sequence: CASSLGTPEPQHF. The chain uses TRBV3-1 and TRBJ1-5; a weak D match, TRBD1 (5 bases). Trimming pared 4 bases from V and 8 bases from J, leaving 12 bases between. Germline V lookup: CDR1 LGHDT, CDR2 YNNKEL (reference sequence). CDR3 length: 13 residues.